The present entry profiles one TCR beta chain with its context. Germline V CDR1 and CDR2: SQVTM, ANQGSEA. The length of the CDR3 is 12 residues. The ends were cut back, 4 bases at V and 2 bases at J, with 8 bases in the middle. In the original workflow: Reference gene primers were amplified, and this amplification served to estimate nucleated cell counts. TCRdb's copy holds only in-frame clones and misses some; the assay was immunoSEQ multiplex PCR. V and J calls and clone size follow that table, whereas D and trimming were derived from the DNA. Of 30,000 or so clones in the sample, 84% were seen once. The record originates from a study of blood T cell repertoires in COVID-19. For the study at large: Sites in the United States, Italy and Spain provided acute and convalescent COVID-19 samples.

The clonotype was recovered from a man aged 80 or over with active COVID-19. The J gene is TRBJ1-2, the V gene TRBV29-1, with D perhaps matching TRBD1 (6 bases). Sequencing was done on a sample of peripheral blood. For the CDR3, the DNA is TGCAGCGTTGCCCAGGGGAACTATGGCTACACCTTC. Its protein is CSVAQGNYGYTF.